What follows are 6 T cell receptor beta chains derived from one specimen sequenced in a study of cytomegalovirus exposure and HLA in healthy donors (TCRdb year 2017). Library preparation employed the immunoSEQ multiplex PCR assay. For the multiplex PCR, a mixture combining 60 forward primers for TCR Vbeta segments and 13 reverse primers for TCR Jbeta segments was used. TCRdb limited this immuneACCESS table to in-frame rearrangements with V and J called. A share of clones is missing; checked studies link under half to unresolved V genes, and the rest is unexplained. Present in this sample are 170,000 or so clones, roughly 87% of which were seen just once. Of the sample, roughly 1.6% is held by the ten largest clones. Source material: PBMCs. The receptors stem from a man over 45 in good health and CMV-seronegative.

This chain connects TRBV5-6 to TRBJ2-7; 7 bases are a match to TRBD1. The ends lost 0 bases at V and 3 bases at J; junction bases unmatched: 6. This CDR3 is built from 15 residues. CDR1 and CDR2 (germline): SGHDT, YYEEEE. CDR3 residues: CASSLVGRGIYEQYF. DNA for the CDR3: TGTGCCAGCAGCTTGGTCGGCAGGGGGATCTACGAGCAGTACTTC.

V usage is TRBV28 and J usage is TRBJ1-5; no reliable D call. The CDR3 totals 14 residues. CDR1 is MDHEN and CDR2 is SYDVKM in the germline V gene. Trimming left V 3 bases short and J 3 bases short, with 9 bases between. CDR3 DNA: TGTGCCAGCAGTTTGGTACAGCTCAATCAGCCCCAGCATTTT. It is translated as CASSLVQLNQPQHF.

This clone was observed a single time. The chain joins TRBV5-1 to TRBJ1-3, with D perhaps matching TRBD1 (5 bases). The germline CDR1 and CDR2 sequences are SGHRS and YFSETQ. The CDR3 is 15 residues long. The germline V and J ends were trimmed by 0 bases and 1 base, with 8 bases remaining between them. This CDR3 reads CASSLDSGSGNTIYF. Here the CDR3 DNA reads TGCGCCAGCAGCTTGGATTCAGGGTCTGGAAACACCATATATTTT. Combining the CDR3 with reference TRBV5-1 and TRBJ1-3 gives the whole variable domain KAGVTQTPRYLIKTRGQQVTLSCSPISGHRSVSWYQQTPGQGLQFLFEYFSETQRNKGNFPGRFSGRQFSNSRSEMNVSTLELGDSALYLCASSLDSGSGNTIYFGEGSWLTVV.

This clone was counted only a few times. The genes are TRBV7-2 and TRBJ2-5; tentative D call: TRBD1 (6 bases). The J call may be mistaken, given a closer DNA end match to TRBJ2-7. CDR3 length: 14 residues. Germline lookup yields CDR1 SGHTA and CDR2 FQGNSA. CDR3 sequence (DNA): TGTGCCAGCAGCCCCCGGGACAAGGCGGGCGAGCAGTACTTC. Translated, it gives CASSPRDKAGEQYF.

The chain recombines TRBV21-1 with TRBJ2-7; the table's D call of TRBD1 was not tested on the DNA. TRBV21-1 is a pseudogene segment. The CDR3 covers 16 residues. CDR3 nucleotide sequence: TGTGCCAGCAGCAACCCACGCGGACAGGGGAGCTACGAGCAGTACTTC. This encodes CASSNPRGQGSYEQYF.

The chain carries TRBV19 and TRBJ2-1, with TRBD1 matching 9 bases. The CDR3 consists of 15 residues. Germline V CDR1 and CDR2: LNHDA, SQIVND (reference sequence). The junction had 4 bases not matched to a gene; V was cut back by 6 bases and J by 1 base. CDR3 region: CASRQDRGSYNEQFF. The DNA for the CDR3 is TGTGCCAGTAGACAAGACAGGGGGTCCTACAATGAGCAGTTCTTC.